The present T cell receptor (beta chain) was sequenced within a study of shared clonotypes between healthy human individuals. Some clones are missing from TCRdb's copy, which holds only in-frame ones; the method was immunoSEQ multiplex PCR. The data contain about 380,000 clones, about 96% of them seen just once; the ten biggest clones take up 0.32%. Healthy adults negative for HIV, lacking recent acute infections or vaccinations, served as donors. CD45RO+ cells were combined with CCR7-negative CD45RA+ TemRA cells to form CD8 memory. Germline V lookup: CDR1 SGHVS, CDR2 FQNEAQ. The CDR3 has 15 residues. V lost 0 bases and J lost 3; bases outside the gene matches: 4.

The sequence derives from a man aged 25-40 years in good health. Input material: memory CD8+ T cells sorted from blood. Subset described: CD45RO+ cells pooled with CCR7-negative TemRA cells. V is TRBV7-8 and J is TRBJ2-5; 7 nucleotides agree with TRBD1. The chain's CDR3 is CASSLARDSKETQYF. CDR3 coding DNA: TGTGCCAGCAGCTTAGCTCGGGACAGTAAAGAGACCCAGTACTTC. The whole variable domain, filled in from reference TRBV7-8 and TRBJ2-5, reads GAGVSQSPRYKVAKRGQDVALRCDPISGHVSLFWYQQALGQGPEFLTYFQNEAQLDKSGLPSDRFFAERPEGSVSTLKIQRTQQEDSAVYLCASSLARDSKETQYFGPGTRLLVL.